Listed below are T cell receptor beta chains from one sample, sequenced in a study of control samples from healthy donors and cancer patients. Only in-frame clones appear in the TCRdb table, and some are missing; sequencing was by immunoSEQ multiplex PCR. Among 100,000 to 150,000 clones listed, around 87% were seen once. Sequenced input: blood. The receptors here all came from a man aged 55-75 years in good health. The CDR3 runs from the conserved cysteine through the conserved F or W. The D gene is left open where the match is weak. Not all rows give a size; the values are once, few, many and, for expanded clones, a class.

v_call	clone_size	j_call	d_call	cdr3_length	cdr3_aa	cdr3_nt
TRBV30	-	TRBJ1-2	TRBD1	14	CACFQTGTIYGYTF	TGTGCCTGCTTTCAGACAGGGACGATTTATGGCTACACCTTC
TRBV5-1	-	TRBJ1-3	-	15	CASRQYTNSGNTIYF	TGCGCCAGCAGGCAGTATACCAACTCTGGAAACACCATATATTTT
TRBV28	-	TRBJ1-6	TRBD1	13	CASSADRASPLHF	TGTGCCAGCAGTGCTGACAGGGCTTCACCCCTCCACTTT
TRBV3-1/TRBV3-2	-	TRBJ1-1	-	15	CASSQGGGGYTEAFF	TGTGCCAGCAGCCAAGGAGGGGGTGGGTACACTGAAGCTTTCTTT
TRBV6-5	-	TRBJ1-2	-	12	CASSWQGGGYTF	TGTGCCAGCAGTTGGCAGGGCGGGGGCTACACCTTC
TRBV2	-	TRBJ2-1	-	14	CASSDGSGYNEQFF	TGTGCCAGCAGTGACGGTAGCGGTTACAATGAGCAGTTCTTC
TRBV5-1	once	TRBJ1-2	-	15	CASSLEGGPAYGYTF	TGCGCCAGCAGCTTGGAGGGAGGGCCCGCCTATGGCTACACCTTC
TRBV6-1	-	TRBJ1-5	-	12	CASSDLIQPQHF	TGTGCCAGCAGTGATCTCATCCAGCCCCAGCATTTT
TRBV9	-	TRBJ1-4	-	15	CASSSAGRGNEKLFF	TGTGCCAGCAGCTCGGCGGGACGGGGAAATGAAAAACTGTTTTTT
TRBV4-3	-	TRBJ1-1	-	15	CASSLGHGMNTEAFF	TGCGCCAGCAGCCTAGGACACGGAATGAACACTGAAGCTTTCTTT
TRBV5-6	-	TRBJ2-3	TRBD1	16	CASSFAGQGSTDTQYF	TGTGCCAGCAGCTTCGCGGGACAGGGGAGCACAGATACGCAGTATTTT
TRBV7-2	-	TRBJ1-6	-	15	CASSLGHDTNSPLHF	TGTGCCAGCAGCTTGGGTCACGACACGAATTCACCCCTCCACTTT
TRBV7-3	-	TRBJ2-3	-	14	CASSHDGSTDTQYF	TGTGCCAGCAGCCACGACGGAAGCACAGATACGCAGTATTTT
TRBV28	-	TRBJ1-3	-	16	CASSGDIRTSGNTIYF	TGTGCCAGCAGTGGAGATATCCGTACCTCTGGAAACACCATATATTTT
TRBV27	-	TRBJ2-6	-	16	CASSLQGTRGANVLTF	TGTGCCAGCAGTCTACAGGGTACTAGGGGGGCCAACGTCCTGACTTTC
TRBV9	-	TRBJ1-3	-	15	CASSDGPDSGNTIYF	TGTGCCAGCAGCGACGGACCGGACTCTGGAAACACCATATATTTT
TRBV7-9	-	TRBJ2-5	TRBD2	16	CASSLYLAGAQETQYF	TGTGCCAGCAGCTTATACCTAGCGGGGGCTCAAGAGACCCAGTACTTC
TRBV6-5	-	TRBJ2-3	TRBD2	16	CASSSKKRGTTDTQYF	TGTGCCAGCAGTTCCAAAAAGCGGGGTACCACAGATACGCAGTATTTT
TRBV2	once	TRBJ1-2	TRBD1	14	CASSELQGAHGYTF	TGTGCCAGCAGTGAACTTCAGGGGGCGCATGGCTACACCTTC
TRBV18	-	TRBJ1-4	-	17	CASQTSQGPSTNEKLFF	TGTGCCAGCCAGACTTCCCAGGGGCCGTCAACTAATGAAAAACTGTTTTTT
TRBV28	few	TRBJ2-3	-	10	CASSRGTQYF	TGTGCCAGCAGTCGCGGTACGCAGTATTTT
TRBV19	-	TRBJ1-1	TRBD1	14	CASRLQGANTEAFF	TGTGCCAGTAGGCTTCAGGGGGCGAACACTGAAGCTTTCTTT
TRBV6-5	-	TRBJ1-6	TRBD1	13	CASSLDRSSPLHF	TGTGCCAGCAGTTTGGACAGGTCTTCACCCCTCCACTTT
TRBV4-3	once	TRBJ1-1	-	14	CASSQDLSSGRAFF	TGCGCCAGCAGCCAAGATCTGAGCTCCGGAAGAGCTTTCTTT
TRBV7-2	-	TRBJ1-5	-	14	CASSLAGSNQPQHF	TGTGCCAGCAGCTTAGCGGGCTCCAATCAGCCCCAGCATTTT
TRBV12-3/TRBV12-4	-	TRBJ1-4	-	13	CASSLWGREELFF	TGTGCCAGCAGTTTGTGGGGGCGAGAAGAACTGTTTTTT
TRBV5-4	once	TRBJ1-2	-	13	CASSLFSDYGYTF	TGTGCCAGCAGCTTGTTCAGTGACTATGGCTACACCTTC
TRBV2	-	TRBJ1-6	-	14	CASVESAGNSPLHF	TGTGCCAGCGTCGAGTCAGCAGGGAATTCACCCCTCCACTTT
TRBV12-3/TRBV12-4	-	TRBJ2-3	-	12	CASSPGTPIWYF	TGTGCCAGCAGCCCTGGGACCCCAATCTGGTATTTT
TRBV5-4	-	TRBJ2-7	TRBD2	17	CASSYPEPGLAAYEQYF	TGTGCCAGCAGCTACCCTGAACCGGGACTAGCGGCCTACGAGCAGTACTTC
TRBV6-1	-	TRBJ2-6	-	16	CASSVSGTSGANVLTF	TGTGCCAGCAGTGTCAGTGGGACGTCTGGGGCCAACGTCCTGACTTTC
TRBV4-1	-	TRBJ1-2	-	14	CASSQELGRYGYTF	TGCGCCAGCAGCCAAGAATTGGGCCGCTATGGCTACACCTTC
TRBV4-1	-	TRBJ1-2	-	14	CASSQDAGGYGYTF	TGCGCCAGCAGCCAAGATGCGGGCGGCTATGGCTACACCTTC
TRBV15	-	TRBJ1-5	TRBD1	15	CATSGGQYSNQPQHF	TGTGCCACCAGCGGGGGACAGTATAGCAATCAGCCCCAGCATTTT
TRBV12-3/TRBV12-4	-	TRBJ1-1	-	13	CASSLGGNTEAFF	TGTGCCAGCAGTTTGGGGGGGAACACTGAAGCTTTCTTT
TRBV11-2	-	TRBJ2-1	TRBD1	15	CASSIRDRVNNEQFF	TGTGCCAGCAGCATCCGGGACAGGGTTAACAATGAGCAGTTCTTC
TRBV5-1	-	TRBJ1-2	TRBD1	15	CASSRQGQGVEGYTF	TGCGCCAGCAGCCGCCAGGGACAGGGGGTAGAGGGCTACACCTTC
TRBV27	-	TRBJ1-5	-	15	CASSLTAGTNQPQHF	TGTGCCAGCAGTTTAACGGCAGGAACTAATCAGCCCCAGCATTTT
TRBV27	once	TRBJ2-7	-	13	CASSLSGRYEQYF	TGTGCCAGCAGTTTATCGGGACGGTACGAGCAGTACTTC
TRBV2	-	TRBJ1-4	-	13	CASRQGIGEKLFF	TGTGCCAGCAGGCAGGGGATAGGAGAAAAACTGTTTTTT